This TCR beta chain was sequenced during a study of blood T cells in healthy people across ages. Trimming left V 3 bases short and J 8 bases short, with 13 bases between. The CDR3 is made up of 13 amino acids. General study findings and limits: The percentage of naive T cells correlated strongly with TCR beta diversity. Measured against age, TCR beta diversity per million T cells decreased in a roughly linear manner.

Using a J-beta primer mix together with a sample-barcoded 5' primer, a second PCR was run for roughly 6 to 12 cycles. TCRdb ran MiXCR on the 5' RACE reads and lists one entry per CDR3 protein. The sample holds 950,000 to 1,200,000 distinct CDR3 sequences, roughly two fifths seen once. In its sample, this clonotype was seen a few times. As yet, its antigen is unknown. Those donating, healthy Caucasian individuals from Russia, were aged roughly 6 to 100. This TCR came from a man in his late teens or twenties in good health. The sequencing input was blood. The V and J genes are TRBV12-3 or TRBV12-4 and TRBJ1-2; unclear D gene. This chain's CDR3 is CASSFGDWIGYTF. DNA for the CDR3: TGTGCCAGCAGTTTTGGGGATTGGATCGGCTACACCTTC.